This T cell receptor beta chain originates from a study of technical replicates of blood from a few donors. There are 15 residues in the CDR3. Germline-derived CDR1 and CDR2 are SGHAT and FQNNGV. V trimming: 7 bases; J trimming: 6 bases; junction bases outside the gene matches: 10. Libraries were prepared by immunoSEQ multiplex PCR; TCRdb keeps only in-frame clonotypes and omits some of them. This table holds over 50,000 clones, 70% to 90% found once. In its sample, this clone was seen once. Sequenced: PBMCs. This TCR was sampled from a human donor in good health. Some clones in this sample may be carry-over from other donors' samples. V and J are TRBV11-2 and TRBJ1-4, with TRBD1 matching over 8 bases. The DNA of the CDR3 is TGTGCCAGCACCCCAGACGGGACAGGAGATGAAAAACTGTTTTTT. Translation gives CASTPDGTGDEKLFF.